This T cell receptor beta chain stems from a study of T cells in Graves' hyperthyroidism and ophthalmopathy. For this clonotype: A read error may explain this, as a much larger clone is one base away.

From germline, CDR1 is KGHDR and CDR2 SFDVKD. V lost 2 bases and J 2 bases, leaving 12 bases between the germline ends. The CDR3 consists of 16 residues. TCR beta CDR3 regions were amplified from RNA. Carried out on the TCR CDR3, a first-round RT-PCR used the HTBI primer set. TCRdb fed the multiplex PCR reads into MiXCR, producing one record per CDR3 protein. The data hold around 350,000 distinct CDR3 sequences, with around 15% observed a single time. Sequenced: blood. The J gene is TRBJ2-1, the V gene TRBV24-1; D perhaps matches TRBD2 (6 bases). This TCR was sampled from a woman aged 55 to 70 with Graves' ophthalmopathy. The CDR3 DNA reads TGTGCCACCAGTGATTCCGGAGGGTCCCCCTACAATGAGCAGTTCTTC. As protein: CATSDSGGSPYNEQFF.